This T cell receptor (beta chain) was captured by sequencing in a study of T cell responses to AZD1222 COVID-19 vaccine. J lost 0 bases, V lost 0 bases, and 2 bases had no gene match. The germline V gene has CDR1 KGHSH and CDR2 LQKENI. The CDR3 sequence is 16 residues long. TCRdb's table, derived via immunoSEQ multiplex PCR, lists solely in-frame clones and lacks some. The profile shows some 150,000 clones, 90% to 95% of them singletons. The V and J genes are TRBV18 and TRBJ1-3; 7 bases are shared with TRBD1. The sequence was obtained from an adult in good health. Sample: peripheral blood, taken on day 0 of MenACWY control vaccination. Written as DNA, the CDR3 is TGTGCCAGCTCACCACCGGGACAGCACTCTGGAAACACCATATATTTT. Its translation: CASSPPGQHSGNTIYF.